These T cell receptor beta chains were read from a single sample in a study of T-cell memory formation after mild COVID-19. TCRdb reprocessed the 5' RACE reads via MiXCR and lists one record per CDR3 protein. The data contain about 160,000 distinct CDR3 sequences, 30% to 35% of them seen just once; the ten biggest clones take up around 12%. Sequenced material: PBMCs or a T cell subset sorted from them (not recorded which). The receptors originated from an adult woman who had mild COVID-19 (a few samples of this study predate the infection). Cell type and time point are not known. Both conserved end residues are part of each CDR3. A D gene is named only where the DNA matches it firmly. Only part of the rows carry a size: once, few, many, or a class if the clone is expanded.

j_call v_call clone_size d_call cdr3_aa cdr3_nt
TRBJ2-1 TRBV4-1 . TRBD2 CASSQNGLAGGYNEQFF TGCGCCAGCAGCCAGAACGGACTAGCGGGAGGTTACAATGAGCAGTTCTTC
TRBJ1-1 TRBV29-1 . . CSVEGVGGASRTEAFF TGCAGCGTTGAGGGGGTAGGAGGGGCGTCGAGGACTGAAGCTTTCTTT
TRBJ2-7 TRBV20-1 . . CSALRPAPKEQYF TGCAGTGCCCTCCGCCCCGCACCAAAGGAGCAGTACTTC
TRBJ2-5 TRBV12-3/TRBV12-4 many . CASSLGGKETQYF TGTGCCAGCAGTTTAGGAGGGAAGGAGACCCAGTACTTC
TRBJ2-1 TRBV4-1 . . CASSRVSDEQFF TGCGCCAGCAGCCGCGTCTCGGATGAGCAGTTCTTC
TRBJ2-4 TRBV3-1 few TRBD1 CASSRGRGLEYF TGTGCCAGCAGCCGGGGCAGGGGGTTGGAGTACTTC
TRBJ1-2 TRBV12-5 . TRBD1 CASGHGQGHGYTF TGTGCTAGTGGCCATGGACAGGGCCATGGCTACACCTTC
TRBJ2-3 TRBV4-1 . TRBD1 CASSQDPDRVSWADTQYF TGCGCCAGCAGCCAAGATCCGGACAGGGTCAGTTGGGCAGATACGCAGTATTTT
TRBJ2-2 TRBV7-9 few . CAIPVRRVNTGELFF TGTGCCATCCCCGTTCGGCGGGTTAACACCGGGGAGCTGTTTTTT
TRBJ2-5 TRBV4-2 many . CASSQAQETQYF TGTGCCAGCAGCCAAGCTCAAGAGACCCAGTACTTC
TRBJ1-2 TRBV5-6 . . CASSYNSGNYGYTF TGTGCCAGCAGCTATAACAGCGGTAACTATGGCTACACCTTC
TRBJ1-1 TRBV11-3 . . CASSLPGYTEAFF TGTGCCAGCAGCCTCCCGGGCTATACTGAAGCTTTCTTT
TRBJ2-1 TRBV7-7 . TRBD2 CASSLGLAGGYEQFF TGTGCTAGCAGCTTAGGACTAGCGGGAGGTTATGAGCAGTTCTTC
TRBJ2-7 TRBV3-1 few . CASSPNLRQPAYEQYF TGTGCCAGCAGCCCCAACCTGAGACAGCCCGCCTACGAGCAGTACTTC
TRBJ2-6 TRBV3-1 many . CASTDGQRHSGANVLTF TGTGCCAGCACCGACGGACAGCGACACTCTGGGGCCAACGTCCTGACTTTC
TRBJ2-5 TRBV5-1 many TRBD1 CASSSKPGQGGAWETQYF TGCGCCAGCAGCTCAAAACCGGGACAGGGAGGAGCATGGGAGACCCAGTACTTC
TRBJ1-2 TRBV20-1 few TRBD1 CSARRQGMSGYTF TGCAGTGCTAGGCGACAGGGAATGAGCGGCTACACCTTC
TRBJ2-1 TRBV7-2 few . CASSLWVNNEQFF TGTGCCAGCAGCTTATGGGTAAACAATGAGCAGTTCTTC
TRBJ2-3 TRBV7-2 few . CASKGRRGTDTQYF TGTGCCAGCAAGGGTAGGAGGGGGACAGATACGCAGTATTTT
TRBJ2-1 TRBV3-1 . . CASSLAEGRGWQFF TGTGCCAGCAGCCTTGCGGAGGGAAGGGGTTGGCAGTTCTTC
TRBJ1-1 TRBV5-1 . TRBD1 CASSLVGQGEAFF TGCGCCAGCAGCTTGGTGGGACAGGGTGAAGCTTTCTTT
TRBJ1-1 TRBV7-9 . . CASSNRGALNTEAFF TGTGCCAGCAGCAACAGAGGGGCTTTGAACACTGAAGCTTTCTTT
TRBJ2-1 TRBV12-3/TRBV12-4 . TRBD2 CASSLYPSGGGNEQFF TGTGCCAGCAGTTTATACCCTAGCGGGGGGGGTAATGAGCAGTTCTTC
TRBJ2-5 TRBV12-3/TRBV12-4 once TRBD1 CASSYTPGQEQYF TGTGCCAGCAGTTATACTCCGGGACAGGAGCAGTACTTC
TRBJ2-1 TRBV4-2 few . CASSHLTPWATNEQFF TGTGCCAGCAGCCACCTAACCCCTTGGGCCACCAATGAGCAGTTCTTC
TRBJ2-2 TRBV29-1 . . CSVAPGSATGELFF TGCAGCGTTGCTCCTGGTTCAGCCACCGGGGAGCTGTTTTTT
TRBJ2-5 TRBV29-1 few TRBD2 CSVEGGSLAETQYF TGCAGCGTTGAGGGCGGGAGTCTGGCAGAGACCCAGTACTTC
TRBJ2-5 TRBV5-6 few TRBD1 CASTDRLGQGAETQYF TGTGCCAGCACCGACCGCCTGGGACAGGGGGCGGAGACCCAGTACTTC
TRBJ1-1 TRBV29-1 . . CSVIIDNTEAFF TGCAGCGTTATTATCGACAACACTGAAGCTTTCTTT
TRBJ2-7 TRBV13 . . CASSPNPGRSTYEQYF TGTGCCAGCAGCCCAAACCCCGGGAGAAGCACCTACGAGCAGTACTTC
TRBJ2-7 TRBV7-9 few . CASSLDQHYEQYF TGTGCCAGCAGCTTAGACCAGCACTACGAGCAGTACTTC
TRBJ1-1 TRBV5-1 . . CASSPKWEGNTEAFF TGCGCCAGCAGCCCCAAATGGGAAGGGAACACTGAAGCTTTCTTT
TRBJ2-4 TRBV6-2/TRBV6-3 . . CASSYSWSEGNIQYF TGTGCCAGCAGTTACTCGTGGAGCGAGGGAAACATTCAGTACTTC
TRBJ2-7 TRBV5-8 few . CASSFNSYEQYF TGTGCCAGCAGCTTCAACTCCTACGAGCAGTACTTC
TRBJ1-5 TRBV6-2/TRBV6-3 . . CASSYSYPSTNQPQHF TGTGCCAGCAGTTACTCGTATCCCAGCACGAATCAGCCCCAGCATTTT
TRBJ2-3 TRBV30 . . CAWSPGGATDTQYF TGTGCCTGGAGTCCTGGGGGGGCTACAGATACGCAGTATTTT
TRBJ2-7 TRBV25-1 . . CASSAAGYEQYF TGTGCCAGCAGTGCGGCAGGCTACGAGCAGTACTTC